The entry below describes one T cell receptor beta chain. This sample was included in a study of blood T cell repertoires in COVID-19. At the level of the study: Donors in the United States, Italy and Spain gave samples during acute or convalescent COVID-19. Sources were T cells, B-cell-depleted T cells, or PBMCs; the material itself was cDNA or gDNA.

The CDR3 spans 13 residues. With V trimmed by 7 bases and J by 6 bases, 5 bases remained unmatched. Germline V gene lookup returns CDR1 LNHDA and CDR2 SQIVND (reference sequence). The authors' processing: Reference gene primers were amplified, and this amplification served to estimate nucleated cell counts. Data came from immunoSEQ multiplex PCR; TCRdb stores just in-frame clones and leaves some out. V and J calls and clone size are copied from that table; D and trimming were computed from the DNA. Here the sample spans tens of thousands of clones, 85% to 90% being singletons. Sequenced input: peripheral blood. The V gene is TRBV19, the J gene TRBJ2-7, with TRBD1 matching 11 bases. The receptor's source is a human donor in a cohort sampled during active COVID-19. CDR3 coding DNA: TGTGCCAGTAACCCGGGACAGGGGGTCGAGCAGTACTTC. Residues: CASNPGQGVEQYF.